This T cell receptor (beta chain) was sequenced in a study of T cells after yellow fever vaccination. About the research overall: For low cell numbers, libraries were made with SMART-Seq v4 Ultra Low Input.

V was trimmed by 0 bases and J by 13 bases, leaving 13 bases between them. This CDR3 region has 13 residues. Looked up from germline, CDR1 is GTSNPN and CDR2 is SVGIG (reference sequence). Worth noting for this clonotype: Its antigen is currently unknown.

Findings and caveats of the study: Sorted repertoires could include abundant contaminating clonotypes from bulk cells. There was a small share of clonotypes that showed up in both the CD4 and CD8 compartments.

UMIs were added to TCR cDNA along with a universal primer site when it was made by 5'RACE template switching. MiXCR was run by TCRdb on the 5' RACE reads, yielding one entry per CDR3 protein. This table holds approximately 120,000 distinct CDR3 sequences, roughly 6.7% found once. The chain carries TRBV30 and TRBJ1-6; possibly TRBD1 for D (6 bases). Specimen: CD4+ T cells sorted from PBMCs, collected 9 to 11 days after the first yellow fever vaccination. This clonotype was sampled from a man aged 18 to 35 who received the YFV17D yellow fever vaccine. CDR3 sequence: CAWSVIGGGPLHF. CDR3 DNA: TGTGCCTGGAGTGTGATAGGGGGGGGGCCCCTCCACTTT. Full variable domain (missing parts from reference TRBV30 and TRBJ1-6): SQTIHQWPATLVQPVGSPLSLECTVEGTSNPNLYWYRQAAGRGLQLLFYSVGIGQISSEVPQNLSASRPQDRQFILSSKKLLLSDSGFYLCAWSVIGGGPLHFGNGTRLTVT.